This T cell receptor beta chain comes out of a study of T-cell reconstitution after alpha-beta-depleted transplantation in children. Of note for this clonotype: The antigen is undetermined.

Findings of the study overall: The study traced high day-60 TCRbeta diversity in some patients to surviving recipient T cells and thymic progenitors. The main origin of T-cell counts and diversity one year after transplant was newly produced T cells.

The germline gives CDR1 DFQATT, CDR2 SNEGSKA (reference sequence). V was clipped by 5 bases and J by 1 base, with 14 bases between them. This CDR3 spans 14 amino acids. Unique molecular identifiers were incorporated when the TCRbeta library was constructed. TCRdb re-analysed the PCR reads in MiXCR, keeping a single row per CDR3 protein. Altogether about 200,000 distinct CDR3 sequences are present, approximately 8.4% being singletons, with the ten largest covering roughly a third. This clonotype originated in a male patient aged 2-9 years who had a stem cell transplant for acute myeloid leukemia, so the T cells may come from the graft donor. The source material was PBMCs, mostly from graft donor cells, sampled 360 days after TCRalphabeta/CD19-depleted stem cell transplant. The V gene is TRBV20-1, the J gene TRBJ1-1; D is ambiguous. CDR3 protein: CSAPRWRRNTEAFF. CDR3 nucleotide sequence: TGCAGTGCTCCCCGGTGGAGAAGGAACACTGAAGCTTTCTTT.